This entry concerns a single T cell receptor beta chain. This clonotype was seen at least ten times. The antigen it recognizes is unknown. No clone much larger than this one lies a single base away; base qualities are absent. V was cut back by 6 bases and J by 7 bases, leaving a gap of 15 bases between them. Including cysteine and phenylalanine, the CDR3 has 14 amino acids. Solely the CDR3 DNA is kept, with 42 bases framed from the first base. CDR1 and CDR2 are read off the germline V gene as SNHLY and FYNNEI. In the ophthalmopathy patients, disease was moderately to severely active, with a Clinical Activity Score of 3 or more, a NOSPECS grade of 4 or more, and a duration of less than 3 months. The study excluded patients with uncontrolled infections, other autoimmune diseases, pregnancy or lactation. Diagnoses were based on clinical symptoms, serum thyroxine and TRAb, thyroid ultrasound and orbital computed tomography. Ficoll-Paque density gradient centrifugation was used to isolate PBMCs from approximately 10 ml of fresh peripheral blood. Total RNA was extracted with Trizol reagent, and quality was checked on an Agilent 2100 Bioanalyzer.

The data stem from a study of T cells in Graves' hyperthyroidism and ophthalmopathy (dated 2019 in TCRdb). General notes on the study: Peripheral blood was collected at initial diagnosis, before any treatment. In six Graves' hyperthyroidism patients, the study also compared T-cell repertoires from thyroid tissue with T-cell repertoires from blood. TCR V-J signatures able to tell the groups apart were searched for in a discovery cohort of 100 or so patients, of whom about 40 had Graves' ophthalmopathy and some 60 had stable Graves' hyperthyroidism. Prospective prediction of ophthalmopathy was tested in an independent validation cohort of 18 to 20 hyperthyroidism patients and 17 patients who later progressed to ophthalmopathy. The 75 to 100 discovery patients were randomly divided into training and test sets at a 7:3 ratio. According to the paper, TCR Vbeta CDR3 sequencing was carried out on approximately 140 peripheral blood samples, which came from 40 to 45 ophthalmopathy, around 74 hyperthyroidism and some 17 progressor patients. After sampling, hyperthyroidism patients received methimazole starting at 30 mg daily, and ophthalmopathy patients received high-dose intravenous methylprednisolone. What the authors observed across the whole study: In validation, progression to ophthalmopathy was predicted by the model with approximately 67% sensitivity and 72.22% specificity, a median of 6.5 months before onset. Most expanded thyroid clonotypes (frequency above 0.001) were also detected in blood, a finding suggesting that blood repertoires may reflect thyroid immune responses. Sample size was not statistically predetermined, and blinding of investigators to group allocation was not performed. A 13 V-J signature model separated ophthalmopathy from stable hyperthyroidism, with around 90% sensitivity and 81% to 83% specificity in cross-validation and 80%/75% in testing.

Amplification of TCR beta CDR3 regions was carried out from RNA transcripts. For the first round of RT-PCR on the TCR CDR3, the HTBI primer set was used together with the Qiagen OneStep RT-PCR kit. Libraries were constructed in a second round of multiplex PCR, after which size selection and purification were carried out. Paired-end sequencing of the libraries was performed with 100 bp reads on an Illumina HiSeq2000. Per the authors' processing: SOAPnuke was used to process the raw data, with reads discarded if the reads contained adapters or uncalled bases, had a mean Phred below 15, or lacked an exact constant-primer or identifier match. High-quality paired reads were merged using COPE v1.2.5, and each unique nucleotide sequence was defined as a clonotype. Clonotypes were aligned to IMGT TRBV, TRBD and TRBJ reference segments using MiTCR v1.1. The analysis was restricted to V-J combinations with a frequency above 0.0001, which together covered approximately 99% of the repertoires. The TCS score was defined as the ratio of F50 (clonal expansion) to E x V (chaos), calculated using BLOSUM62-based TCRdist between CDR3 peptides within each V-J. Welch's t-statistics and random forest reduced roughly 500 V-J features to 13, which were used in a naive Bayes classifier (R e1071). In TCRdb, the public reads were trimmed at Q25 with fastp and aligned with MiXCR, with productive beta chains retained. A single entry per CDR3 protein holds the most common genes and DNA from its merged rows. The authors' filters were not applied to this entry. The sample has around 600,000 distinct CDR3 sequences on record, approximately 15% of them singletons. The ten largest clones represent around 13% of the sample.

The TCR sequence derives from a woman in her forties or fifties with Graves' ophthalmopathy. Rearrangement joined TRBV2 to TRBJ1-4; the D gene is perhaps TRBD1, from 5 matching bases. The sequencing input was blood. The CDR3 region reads CASRDGGGGEKLFF. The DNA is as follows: TGTGCCAGCAGAGACGGGGGTGGCGGTGAAAAACTGTTTTTT.